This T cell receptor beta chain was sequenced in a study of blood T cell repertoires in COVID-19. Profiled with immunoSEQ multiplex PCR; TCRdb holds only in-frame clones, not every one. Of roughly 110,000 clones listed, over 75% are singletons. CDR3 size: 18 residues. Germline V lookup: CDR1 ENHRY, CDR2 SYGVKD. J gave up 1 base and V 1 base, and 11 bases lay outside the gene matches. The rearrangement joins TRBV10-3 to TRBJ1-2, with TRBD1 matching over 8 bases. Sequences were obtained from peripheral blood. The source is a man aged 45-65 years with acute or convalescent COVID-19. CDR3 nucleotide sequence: TGTGCCATCAGTGAGTATAGTTCGGGACAGGATATTAACTATGGCTACACCTTC. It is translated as CAISEYSSGQDINYGYTF.